The 23 T cell receptor beta chains below come from one sample, sequenced in a study of identical twins. One entry per CDR3 protein results from TCRdb running MiXCR on the 5' RACE reads. This sample has a few hundred thousand distinct CDR3 sequences, with approximately 18% found just once. The sequenced sample was naive T cells sorted from blood. The receptors derive from a man in his fifties or sixties in good health.

This clonotype came up a few times. The V gene is TRBV29-1, the J gene TRBJ2-2, with 10 bases identical to TRBD2. Losses at the gene ends were 7 bases for V and 0 bases for J; bases not matched to a gene: 8. The CDR3 contains 16 residues. From germline, CDR1 is SQVTM and CDR2 ANQGSEA. CDR3 protein: CSAEGLAGANTGELFF. As DNA, the CDR3 is TGCAGCGCCGAGGGGCTAGCGGGAGCGAACACCGGGGAGCTGTTTTTT.

This clonotype was found a few times. The chain is built from TRBV12-3 or TRBV12-4 and TRBJ1-6, with 7 bases matching TRBD1. This CDR3 is 14 amino acids long. Unmatched junction bases numbered 13, after V lost 7 bases and J lost 13 bases. CDR3 DNA sequence: TGTGCCAGCAACACACAGGGGCAGGGGATCCCCCTCCACTTT. Its protein product is CASNTQGQGIPLHF.

This clonotype was counted many times. The genes are TRBV4-2 and TRBJ2-5; 12 bases are shared with TRBD2. CDR1 is LGHNA and CDR2 is YNFKEQ in the germline V gene. Trimming cost V 2 bases and J 4 bases; bases outside gene matches: 11. The CDR3 totals 18 residues. The CDR3 DNA is TGTGCCAGCAGCCAACCATCTTCTAGCGGGAGGGCTACAGAGACCCAGTACTTC. This gives the protein CASSQPSSSGRATETQYF.

This clonotype was seen only a few times. The CDR3 is CSARDFPPGQGTSPLHF. For the CDR3, the DNA is TGCAGTGCTAGAGACTTCCCCCCGGGACAGGGTACTTCACCCCTCCACTTT. The chain uses TRBV20-1 and TRBJ1-6; 9 bases are a match to TRBD1. Germline trimming cut 0 bases from V and 9 bases from J; bases unmatched to any gene: 12. The CDR3 is 17 amino acids. Germline V gene lookup returns CDR1 DFQATT and CDR2 SNEGSKA (reference sequence).

The sample holds many counts of this clonotype. The gene calls are TRBV6-5 and TRBJ2-7, with D unclear. V lost 0 bases and J lost 2, with 8 bases in between. The CDR3 consists of 14 residues. Per the germline V gene, CDR1 is MNHEY and CDR2 is SVGAGI. The CDR3 region has the DNA TGTGCCAGCAGTTACTCAGGCGGCCCCTACGAGCAGTACTTC. Protein sequence: CASSYSGGPYEQYF.

This clonotype was detected many times. The chain uses TRBV28 and TRBJ2-7; D gene uncertain. Germline CDR1 and CDR2: MDHEN and SYDVKM. The CDR3 spans 12 residues. V was clipped by 4 bases and J by 7 bases, with 11 bases between them. This CDR3 reads CASSWAYGEQYF. In DNA, the CDR3 is TGTGCCAGCAGTTGGGCCTACGGGGAGCAGTACTTC.

There are many counts of this clonotype. The rearrangement links TRBV29-1 to TRBJ1-2; TRBD1 might be the D (6 bases). Looked up from germline, CDR1 is SQVTM and CDR2 is ANQGSEA. This CDR3 spans 12 amino acids. Trimming cost V 3 bases and J 4 bases, with 9 bases left between them. CDR3 loop: CSVEGAGYGYTF. The CDR3 bases are TGCAGCGTTGAGGGGGCAGGCTATGGCTACACCTTC.

This clonotype was recorded many times. This rearrangement joins TRBV4-1 to TRBJ2-1, with TRBD1 matching over 10 bases. With 4 bases clipped from V and 6 bases from J, the junction kept 6 bases outside the gene matches. Germline V gene data show CDR1 as MGHRA and CDR2 as YSYEKL. The CDR3 has 15 amino acids. The CDR3 loop is CASSPGQGRGNEQFF. CDR3 DNA: TGCGCCAGCAGCCCGGGACAGGGGAGAGGCAATGAGCAGTTCTTC.

Ten or more counts support this clonotype. CDR3 sequence (DNA): TGTGCCAGCAGTCCTCGGCTTACTGGGGCCAACGTCCTGACTTTC. This sequence encodes CASSPRLTGANVLTF. The chain has TRBV12-3 or TRBV12-4 and TRBJ2-6; D is uncertain. Trimming stripped 5 bases from V and 2 bases from J, with 10 bases between. The CDR3 spans 15 residues.

The rearrangement joins TRBV6-1 to TRBJ2-7, with unresolved D. Germline CDR1 reads MNHNS; CDR2 reads SASEGT. The CDR3 length is 14 residues. The V and J ends lost 5 bases and 2 bases respectively, with 13 bases between them. The CDR3 sequence: CASSPYSVPYEQYF. CDR3 nucleotide sequence: TGTGCCAGCAGTCCTTACAGCGTACCCTACGAGCAGTACTTC.

This clonotype appeared a few times. This chain links TRBV12-3 or TRBV12-4 with TRBJ2-4; TRBD1 matches 9 bases. After removal of 5 bases from V and 3 bases from J, the junction contained 5 bases not matched to a gene. The CDR3 consists of 15 residues. The CDR3 DNA reads TGTGCCAGCAGTCCGACGGGACAGGGCAAAAACATTCAGTACTTC. This encodes CASSPTGQGKNIQYF.

This chain uses TRBV6-2 or TRBV6-3 with TRBJ2-1, with D unclear. The V gene's germline CDR1 is MNHEY and CDR2 SVGEGT. The CDR3 contains 13 residues. Trimming removed 6 bases at V and 3 bases at J, with 9 bases between. The CDR3 reads CASRDTFYNEQFF. As DNA, the CDR3 is TGTGCCAGCAGAGACACCTTCTACAATGAGCAGTTCTTC.

This clonotype has a handful of counts. The J gene is TRBJ2-2, the V gene TRBV28; D may be TRBD2 (6 bases). CDR1 is MDHEN, CDR2 SYDVKM, per germline. This CDR3 region has 15 residues. The V end was cut by 6 bases, the J end by 4 bases, with 15 bases between. CDR3 region: CASRTLAKFTGELFF. The CDR3 coding sequence is TGTGCCAGCAGGACCCTAGCGAAGTTCACCGGGGAGCTGTTTTTT.

This clonotype has more than one count but fewer than ten. This chain joins TRBV5-4 and TRBJ2-3, with 15 nucleotides matching TRBD2. Germline V gene lookup returns CDR1 SGHNT and CDR2 YYREEE (reference sequence). Unmatched junction bases numbered 8, after V lost 4 bases and J lost 5 bases. This CDR3 region has 17 residues. Written as DNA, the CDR3 is TGTGCCAGCAGCACCGGGACTAGCGGGGGGTATCAAGATACGCAGTATTTT. Protein product: CASSTGTSGGYQDTQYF.

The V and J genes are TRBV20-1 and TRBJ1-2, with a tentative D call TRBD1 (5 bases). V was shortened by 6 bases and J by 2 bases, with 16 bases between the two germline ends. This CDR3 region has 14 residues. Germline-derived CDR1 and CDR2 are DFQATT and SNEGSKA (reference sequence). The CDR3 loop is CSADASAGNYGYTF. CDR3 bases: TGCAGTGCCGACGCCAGTGCAGGGAACTATGGCTACACCTTC.

The sample holds a few counts of this clonotype. The chain recombines TRBV20-1 with TRBJ2-1; 7 bases map to TRBD2. V lost 5 bases, J lost 3 bases, and 7 bases stayed unmatched. The length of the CDR3 is 14 residues. Per germline, CDR1 DFQATT and CDR2 SNEGSKA (reference sequence). CDR3 bases: TGCAGTGCTCAGAGCGGGACGATCTACAATGAGCAGTTCTTC. Its protein product is CSAQSGTIYNEQFF.

This clonotype was picked up many times. The gene calls are TRBV5-1 and TRBJ2-7; TRBD2 matches at 11 bases. V was pared by 4 bases and J by 7 bases, with 10 bases of the junction left unmatched. The CDR3 spans 15 residues. Per germline, CDR1 SGHRS and CDR2 YFSETQ. The CDR3 DNA reads TGCGCCAGCAGCCTTAGCGGGGGGGCCTCGCGAGAGCAGTACTTC. This codes for CASSLSGGASREQYF.

The chain employs TRBV11-1 and TRBJ1-4; a possible D gene is TRBD1 (6 bases). V lost 5 bases and J 3 bases, leaving 22 bases between the germline ends. Germline-derived CDR1 and CDR2 are SGHAT and FQDESV (reference sequence). This CDR3 comprises 18 residues. CDR3 bases: TGTGCCAGCAGCCAAACCCCACAGGGCCTCGCTGCTAATGAAAAACTGTTTTTT. Its translation: CASSQTPQGLAANEKLFF.

This clonotype was observed a handful of times. This chain uses TRBV7-6 with TRBJ2-5; 9 positions match TRBD1. Looked up from germline, CDR1 is SGHVS and CDR2 is FNYEAQ. The length of the CDR3 is 15 residues. Trimming at V came to 5 bases and at J to 5 bases, leaving 9 bases not matched to a gene. In nucleotides, the CDR3 is TGTGCCAGCAGCCCAACAGGGGGCCGCAGGGAGACCCAGTACTTC. Amino acids: CASSPTGGRRETQYF.

This chain links TRBV6-5 with TRBJ2-1; D might be TRBD1 (5 bases). Trimming left V 0 bases short and J 0 bases short, with 15 bases between. Germline-derived CDR1 and CDR2 are MNHEY and SVGAGI. CDR3 length equals 18 residues. In DNA, the CDR3 is TGTGCCAGCAGTTACTCCGCCCAGGCAGGGAACTCCTACAATGAGCAGTTCTTC. Its protein product is CASSYSAQAGNSYNEQFF.

This chain uses TRBV24-1 with TRBJ1-6; 8 bases are shared with TRBD1. In germline, CDR1 is KGHDR, CDR2 SFDVKD. The CDR3 is 20 residues long. The V and J ends lost 0 bases and 9 bases, in that order; junction bases with no gene match: 18. The CDR3 reads CATSDLLSRGRRWLISPLHF. The DNA of the CDR3 is TGTGCCACCAGTGATTTGTTGAGCAGGGGGCGCAGGTGGTTGATTTCACCCCTCCACTTT.

The rearrangement links TRBV20-1 to TRBJ1-2, with D possibly being TRBD1 (5 bases). Trimming stripped 3 bases from V and 4 bases from J, with 9 bases between. Germline lookup yields CDR1 DFQATT and CDR2 SNEGSKA (reference sequence). The CDR3 has 12 residues. CDR3 region: CSASRVFYGYTF. The CDR3 region has the DNA TGCAGTGCTAGCAGGGTATTCTATGGCTACACCTTC.

This chain joins TRBV28 and TRBJ2-7, with 9 bases matching TRBD2. V shed 8 bases and J 2 bases; nucleotides not matched to a gene: 7. The CDR3 covers 14 residues. The germline V gene has CDR1 MDHEN and CDR2 SYDVKM. CDR3 sequence: CASLGLAGTYEQYF. The CDR3 region has the DNA TGTGCCAGCCTTGGGCTAGCGGGGACCTACGAGCAGTACTTC.